This TCR beta chain was documented in a study of CD8 T cells in Susac syndrome (dated by TCRdb to the late 2010s). For context, the study as a whole: Whether CD8+ T cell activation and differentiation in Susac syndrome was antigen driven was tested using repertoire sequencing. The research as a whole found: The study acknowledged that relatively few individuals were included in the TCR sequencing and HLA analysis.

The CDR1 and CDR2 encoded by the germline V gene are SGHTA and FQGTGA. There are 16 amino acids in the CDR3, from cysteine to phenylalanine inclusive. Just the 48-base CDR3 DNA is kept, in frame starting at base 1. Germline trimming amounts to 6 bases on V and 8 bases on J, with 16 as the count of junction bases outside the gene matches. In regard to this clonotype: The antigen it binds to is not known. Per-base qualities were not stored, and no clone one base away is much larger.

Peripheral blood CD8+ and CD4+ T cells from healthy donors, Susac syndrome patients and multiple sclerosis patients were profiled by high-throughput TCR beta sequencing. The healthy donors served as controls matched for age and sex. CD8+ TEMRA cells were enriched by FACS, while bulk CD8+ and CD4+ T cells were purified by magnetic negative isolation. Blood was collected in EDTA tubes and processed within 24 hours, with PBMCs isolated through density gradient centrifugation. PBMCs intended for TCR sequencing were frozen in liquid nitrogen and were later thawed in a 37 degrees C water bath. A purity of at least 90% was achieved for sorted or isolated CD4+, CD8+ and CD8+ TEMRA cells. RNA was extracted with the RNeasy kit and roughly 0.5 to 1 ug was reverse transcribed using random hexamers. TCR beta CDR3 regions were amplified with the immunoSEQ multiplex PCR assay covering 54 Vbeta and 13 Jbeta segments. Bias from PCR amplification was corrected by using a synthetic template baseline for primer optimization and for computational correction. The original pipeline was this. Reads were annotated to V, D and J genes per IMGT and analyzed with immunoSEQ Analyzer, keeping only productive sequences. To calculate clonality, Shannon entropy was normalized by log2 of the number of productive unique sequences and then subtracted from one. For each patient and control, public and private clones were evaluated within the 100 most prevalent clones. Susac-specific clones were defined as absent from healthy and MS cohorts, around 1,000 published viral clones and other ImmuneACCESS disease sequences. Using fastp at Q25 and MiXCR, TCRdb reprocessed the public reads and kept productive beta chains. Identical CDR3 protein sequences are pooled into one entry, listed with their most common genes and DNA. TCRdb's processing, not the authors' own work, is the source of the V and J calls. The sample profile shows roughly 110,000 distinct CDR3 sequences; around nine tenths of them were found once. The ten largest clones add up to over 0.12% of the sample.

The rearranged chain carries TRBV7-3 and TRBJ1-2, with TRBD1 matching 9 junction bases. The sequence was obtained from a human donor in good health. The sample taken for sequencing was CD4+ T cells from PBMCs. The CDR3 loop reads CASRRPGTGSFYGYTF. The DNA reads as follows: TGTGCCAGCAGACGGCCCGGGACAGGGAGCTTTTACGGCTACACCTTC.